The 9 T cell receptor beta chains below were found in one sample sequenced in a study of blood T cell repertoires in COVID-19. Only in-frame clones appear in the TCRdb table, and some are missing; sequencing was by immunoSEQ multiplex PCR. Of some 300,000 clones listed, approximately 86% are singletons. The sequencing sample was made of peripheral blood. These TCRs come from a woman between 50 and 59 years old with active or convalescent COVID-19.

This chain links TRBV7-2 with TRBJ2-7, with 12 bases matching TRBD2. The CDR3 runs to 16 residues. J was trimmed by 4 bases and V by 1 base; bases with no gene match: 5. Germline loops: CDR1 SGHTA, CDR2 FQGNSA. DNA for the CDR3: TGTGCCAGCAGCTTAGGGACTAGCGGGACCGTGTACGAGCAGTACTTC. Amino acids: CASSLGTSGTVYEQYF. The full variable domain, with the rest looked up from reference TRBV7-2 and TRBJ2-7, is GAGVSQSPSNKVTEKGKDVELRCDPISGHTALYWYRQSLGQGLEFLIYFQGNSAPDKSGLPSDRFSAERTGGSVSTLTIQRTQQEDSAVYLCASSLGTSGTVYEQYFGPGTRLTVT.

The genes are TRBV7-2 and TRBJ2-1; TRBD2 is a possible D gene (5 bases). The CDR3 is made up of 13 amino acids. The ends were cut back, 2 bases at V and 8 bases at J, with 10 bases in the middle. Germline CDR1 SGHTA, CDR2 FQGNSA. The CDR3 reads CASSLSSEYEQFF. The CDR3 coding sequence is TGTGCCAGCAGCTTAAGTAGCGAGTATGAGCAGTTCTTC. Filled out from reference TRBV7-2 and TRBJ2-1, the complete variable domain reads GAGVSQSPSNKVTEKGKDVELRCDPISGHTALYWYRQSLGQGLEFLIYFQGNSAPDKSGLPSDRFSAERTGGSVSTLTIQRTQQEDSAVYLCASSLSSEYEQFFGPGTRLTVL.

About this clone itself: A clone one base away is much larger, so this may be a read error. This chain links TRBV28 with TRBJ1-2; 8 positions match TRBD1. The trim removed 5 bases at V and 4 bases at J, leaving 3 bases unmatched. Per the germline V gene, CDR1 is MDHEN and CDR2 is SYDVKM. The CDR3 loop spans 13 amino acids. The CDR3 DNA reads as TGTGCCAGCAGTCCGGACAGGGTCTATGGCTACACCTTC. Protein product: CASSPDRVYGYTF.

Concerning this clone: Because the CDR3's place on the DNA is in doubt, the DNA is left out and the CDR3 is given as listed by TCRdb. This chain joins TRBV19 and TRBJ2-2; TRBD1 is the table's D call and was not checked against the DNA. The CDR3 has 15 amino acids, counting both end residues. CDR1 is LNHDA and CDR2 is SQIVND in the germline V gene (reference sequence). CDR3 loop: CASSIRARGTGELFF.

The rearrangement links TRBV4-1 to TRBJ1-2, with D perhaps matching TRBD1 (5 bases). The CDR3 covers 15 residues. Looked up from germline, CDR1 is MGHRA and CDR2 is YSYEKL. V was clipped by 1 base and J by 3 bases, with 12 bases between them. The CDR3 region has the DNA TGCGCCAGCAGCCAAGGGGGTAGGGGCGACTATGGCTACACCTTC. It specifies CASSQGGRGDYGYTF.

This clone was seen a single time. The V call is TRBV5-4, the J call TRBJ2-7; 7 bases are shared with TRBD1. Unmatched junction bases numbered 10, after V lost 3 bases and J lost 4 bases. Germline V gives CDR1 SGHNT, CDR2 YYREEE (reference sequence). The CDR3 sequence is 15 residues long. As DNA, the CDR3 is TGTGCCAGCAGCTGGGGTTCCGGGACAGAGTACGAGCAGTACTTC. Encoded protein: CASSWGSGTEYEQYF.

V gene TRBV13 combines with J gene TRBJ1-2; D may be TRBD1 (5 bases). Germline V gene data show CDR1 as PRHDT and CDR2 as FYEKMQ (reference sequence). The CDR3 covers 13 residues. V shed 5 bases and J shed 4 bases, with 11 bases lying between them. DNA of the CDR3: TGTGCCAGCAGCAAAGACAGCCTCTATGGCTACACCTTC. Protein sequence: CASSKDSLYGYTF.

The rearrangement joins TRBV30 to TRBJ2-2; 15 bases are a match to TRBD2. CDR1 is GTSNPN, CDR2 SVGIG, per germline (reference sequence). Unmatched junction bases numbered 13, after V lost 4 bases and J lost 4 bases. The length of the CDR3 is 19 residues. CDR3 sequence reads: CAWTGDGTSGRLRTGELFF. CDR3 DNA: TGTGCCTGGACGGGTGATGGGACTAGCGGGAGGTTGCGCACCGGGGAGCTGTTTTTT.

This clone has more than one count but fewer than ten. This chain uses TRBV5-1 with TRBJ2-5; D perhaps matches TRBD2 (5 bases). With 5 bases removed from V and 5 bases from J, the gap between germline ends came to 13 bases. The germline V gene has CDR1 SGHRS and CDR2 YFSETQ. CDR3 size: 13 residues. CDR3 region: CASSSDIAETQYF. The CDR3 nucleotides read TGCGCCAGCAGTTCGGATATAGCGGAGACCCAGTACTTC.